This T cell receptor beta chain was obtained from a study of patients and donors after allogeneic stem cell transplantation. The table lists this clonotype with a few counts. TCRdb reprocessed the RT-PCR reads with MiXCR, giving one entry per CDR3 protein. Of some 30,000 distinct CDR3 sequences in the sample, around 35% are singletons; the top ten hold about 80%. In germline, CDR1 is SEHNR, CDR2 FQNEAQ (reference sequence). This CDR3 is 14 amino acids long. The germline V and J ends were trimmed by 5 bases and 1 base, with 9 bases remaining between them. The specimen sequenced was blood, either unsorted or a sorted T cell fraction (not recorded which). The origin of this receptor is a human donor who was either an allogeneic HSCT recipient or a stem cell or donor lymphocyte infusion donor (not recorded which). It is not recorded whose cells these are; they may come from a transplant donor. The chain links TRBV7-9 to TRBJ2-1; D remains unclear. The CDR3 DNA reads as TGTGCCAGCAGCAGCCGCATTTCCTACAATGAGCAGTTCTTC. It yields the protein CASSSRISYNEQFF.